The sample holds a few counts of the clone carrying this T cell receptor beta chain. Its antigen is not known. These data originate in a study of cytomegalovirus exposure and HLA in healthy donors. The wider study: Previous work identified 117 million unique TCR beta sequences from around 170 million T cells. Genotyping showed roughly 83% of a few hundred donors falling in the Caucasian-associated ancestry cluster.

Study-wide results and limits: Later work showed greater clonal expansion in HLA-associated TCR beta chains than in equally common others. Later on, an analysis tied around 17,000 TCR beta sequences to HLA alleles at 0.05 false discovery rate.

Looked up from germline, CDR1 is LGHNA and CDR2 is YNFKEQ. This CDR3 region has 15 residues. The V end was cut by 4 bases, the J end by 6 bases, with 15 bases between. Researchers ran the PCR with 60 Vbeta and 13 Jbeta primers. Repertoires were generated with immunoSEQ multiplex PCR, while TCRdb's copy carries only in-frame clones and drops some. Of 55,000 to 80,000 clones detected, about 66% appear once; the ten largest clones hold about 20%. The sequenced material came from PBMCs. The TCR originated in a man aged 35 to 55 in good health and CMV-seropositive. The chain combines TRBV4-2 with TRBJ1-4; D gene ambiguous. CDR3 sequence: CASSPGPTGDEKLFF. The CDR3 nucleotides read TGTGCCAGCAGCCCCGGACCCACCGGGGATGAAAAACTGTTTTTT.